The clone carrying this T cell receptor beta chain showed up many times. Researchers amplified the TCR beta CDR3 regions from RNA transcripts. First-round RT-PCR with HTBI primers amplified the TCR CDR3 region. Each CDR3 protein is one row after TCRdb ran MiXCR on the multiplex PCR reads. The table lists more than 350,000 distinct CDR3 sequences, nearly 15% of them singletons. The sample comes from a study of T cells in Graves' hyperthyroidism and ophthalmopathy. Per germline, CDR1 KGHDR and CDR2 SFDVKD. The CDR3 loop spans 15 amino acids. Trimming cost V 1 base and J 9 bases, with 15 bases left between them.

The V gene is TRBV24-1, the J gene TRBJ2-1; D call uncertain. This receptor was obtained from a woman between 55 and 75 years old with Graves' ophthalmopathy. What was sequenced was blood. The CDR3 nucleotides are TGTGCCACCAGTGATTTAGCTAGGAGTACGGGTGAGCAGTTCTTC. Residues: CATSDLARSTGEQFF.